Reported below is one TCR beta chain. Its specificity is unknown. Per germline, CDR1 SGHAT and CDR2 FQNNGV. CDR3 size: 19 residues. V gave up 3 bases and J gave up 0 bases, with 20 bases separating them. Researchers isolated at least 6.5 million PBMCs per sample. A second PCR of roughly 7 to 11 cycles used a sample-barcoded 5' primer and a J-beta primer mix. TCRdb re-analysed the 5' RACE reads in MiXCR, keeping a single row per CDR3 protein. Of 600,000 to 800,000 distinct CDR3 sequences listed, around 50% are singletons. The data were obtained in a study of blood T cells in healthy people across ages. Study-level background: Researchers report that template switching captured about one barcoded beta molecule per two T cells. Study observations and caveats: More naive CD4+ cells and higher diversity marked long-lived donors relative to aged donors.

The V gene is TRBV11-2, the J gene TRBJ1-4; perhaps TRBD1 as D (6 bases). Input material: blood. This TCR derives from a woman older than 75 in good health. Here the CDR3 reads CASSFRQMRGGATNEKLFF. In DNA form, the CDR3 reads TGTGCCAGCAGCTTCCGACAAATGAGGGGGGGCGCAACTAATGAAAAACTGTTTTTT.